This entry features one TCR beta chain sequence. These data belong to a study of patients and donors after allogeneic stem cell transplantation. J gave up 5 bases and V 10 bases, and 10 bases lay outside the gene matches. Germline V gene sequence: CDR1 LGHDT, CDR2 YNNKEL (reference sequence). The CDR3 is 13 residues long. TCRdb re-called the RT-PCR reads with MiXCR, one entry per CDR3 protein. The data show hundreds of thousands of distinct CDR3 sequences, around 15% seen once. Specimen: blood, either unsorted or a sorted T cell fraction (not recorded which). The TCR originated in a human donor who was either an allogeneic HSCT recipient or a stem cell or donor lymphocyte infusion donor (not recorded which). It is not recorded whose cells these are; they may come from a transplant donor. This chain joins TRBV3-1 and TRBJ2-7, with 8 nucleotides matching TRBD2. The DNA for the CDR3 is TGTGCCACCCGAGCGGGAGAAGAGGACGAGCAGTACTTC. Translation gives CATRAGEEDEQYF.